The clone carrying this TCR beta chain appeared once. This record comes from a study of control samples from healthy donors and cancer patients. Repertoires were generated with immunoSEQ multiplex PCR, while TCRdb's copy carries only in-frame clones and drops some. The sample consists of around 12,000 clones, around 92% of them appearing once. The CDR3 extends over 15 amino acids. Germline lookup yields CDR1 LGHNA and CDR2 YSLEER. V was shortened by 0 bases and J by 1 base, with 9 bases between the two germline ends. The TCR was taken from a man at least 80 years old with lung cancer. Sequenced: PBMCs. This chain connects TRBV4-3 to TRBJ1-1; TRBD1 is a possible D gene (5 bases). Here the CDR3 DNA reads TGCGCCAGCAGCCAAGATAGACAGAAGAACACTGAAGCTTTCTTT. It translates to CASSQDRQKNTEAFF.